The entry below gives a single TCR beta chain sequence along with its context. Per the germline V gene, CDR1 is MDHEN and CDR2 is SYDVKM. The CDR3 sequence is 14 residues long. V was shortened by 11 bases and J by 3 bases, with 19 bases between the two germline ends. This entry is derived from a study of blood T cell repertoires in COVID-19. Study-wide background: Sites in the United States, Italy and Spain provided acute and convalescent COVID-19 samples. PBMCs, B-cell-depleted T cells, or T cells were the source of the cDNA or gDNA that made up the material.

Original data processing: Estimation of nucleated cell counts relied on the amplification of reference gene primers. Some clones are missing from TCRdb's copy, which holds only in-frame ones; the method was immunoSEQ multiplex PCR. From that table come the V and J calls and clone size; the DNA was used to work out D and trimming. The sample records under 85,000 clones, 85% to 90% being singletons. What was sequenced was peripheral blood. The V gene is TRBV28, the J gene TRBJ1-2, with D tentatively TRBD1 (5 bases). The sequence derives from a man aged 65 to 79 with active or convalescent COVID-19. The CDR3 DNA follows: TGTGCCGTCCCAGGCGGGGGTAGGGACTATGGCTACACCTTC. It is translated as CAVPGGGRDYGYTF.